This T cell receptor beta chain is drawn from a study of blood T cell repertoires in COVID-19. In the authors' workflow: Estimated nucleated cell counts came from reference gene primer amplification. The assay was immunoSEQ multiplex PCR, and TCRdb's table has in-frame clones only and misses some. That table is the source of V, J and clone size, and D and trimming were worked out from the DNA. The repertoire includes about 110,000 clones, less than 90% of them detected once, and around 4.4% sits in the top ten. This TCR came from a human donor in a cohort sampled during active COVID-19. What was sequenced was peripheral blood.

CDR3 nucleotide sequence: TGTGCCACCGCAGGAGGGATCGAGTATGGCTACACCTTC. Protein: CATAGGIEYGYTF. The chain carries TRBV10-3 and TRBJ1-2, with D uncertain. In germline, CDR1 is ENHRY, CDR2 SYGVKD. The ends were cut back, 10 bases at V and 5 bases at J, with 17 bases in the middle. The CDR3 length is 13 residues.